This T cell receptor (beta chain) was found in a study of control samples from healthy donors and cancer patients. The CDR3 covers 15 residues. V lost 2 bases to trimming and J lost 5 bases; unmatched junction nucleotides: 6. Germline values: CDR1 KGHSH, CDR2 LQKENI. The data were produced by immunoSEQ multiplex PCR, yet TCRdb's version contains in-frame clones alone and is incomplete. The profile covers some 130,000 clones, with around 96% appearing a single time and approximately 4% taken by the ten largest. The specimen sequenced was blood. This clonotype originated in a young man in good health. V gene TRBV18 combines with J gene TRBJ1-2; the match to TRBD1 covers 9 bases. The CDR3 loop is CASSPGDRVRYGYTF. The CDR3 bases are TGTGCCAGCTCACCAGGGGACAGGGTACGGTATGGCTACACCTTC.